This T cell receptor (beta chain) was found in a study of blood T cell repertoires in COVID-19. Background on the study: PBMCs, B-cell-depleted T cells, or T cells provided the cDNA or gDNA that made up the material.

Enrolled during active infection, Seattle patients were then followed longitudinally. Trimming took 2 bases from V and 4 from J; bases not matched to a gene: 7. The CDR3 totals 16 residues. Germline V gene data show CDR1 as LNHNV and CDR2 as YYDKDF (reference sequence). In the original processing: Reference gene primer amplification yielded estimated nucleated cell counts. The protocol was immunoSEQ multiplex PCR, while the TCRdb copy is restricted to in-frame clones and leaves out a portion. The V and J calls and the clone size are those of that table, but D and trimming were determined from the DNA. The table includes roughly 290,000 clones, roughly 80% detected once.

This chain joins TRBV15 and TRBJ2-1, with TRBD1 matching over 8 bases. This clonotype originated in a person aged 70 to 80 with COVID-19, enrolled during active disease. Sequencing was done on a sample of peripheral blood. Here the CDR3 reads CATSRIRTGLYNEQFF. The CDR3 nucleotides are TGTGCCACCAGCAGAATAAGGACAGGGTTATACAATGAGCAGTTCTTC.